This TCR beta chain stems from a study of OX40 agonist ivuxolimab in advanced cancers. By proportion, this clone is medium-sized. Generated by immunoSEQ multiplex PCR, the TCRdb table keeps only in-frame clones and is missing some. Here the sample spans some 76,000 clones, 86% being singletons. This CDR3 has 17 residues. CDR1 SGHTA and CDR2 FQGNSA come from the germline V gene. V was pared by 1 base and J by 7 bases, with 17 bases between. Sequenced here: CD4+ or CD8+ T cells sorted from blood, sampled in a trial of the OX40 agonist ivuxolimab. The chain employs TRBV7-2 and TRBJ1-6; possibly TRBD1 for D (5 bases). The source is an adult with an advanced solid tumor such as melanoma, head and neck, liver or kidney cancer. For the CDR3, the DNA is TGTGCCAGCAGCTTAGAGATGGGACGGACGACCAATTCACCCCTCCACTTT. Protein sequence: CASSLEMGRTTNSPLHF.